This TCR beta chain comes out of a study of T cells after posttransplantation cyclophosphamide. This table comes from immunoSEQ multiplex PCR, and its TCRdb copy is limited to in-frame clones, with some not included. This table has about 15,000 clones, approximately 80% appearing once. Trimming cost V 0 bases and J 10 bases, with 19 bases left between them. The CDR3 loop spans 16 amino acids. Per germline, CDR1 LNHDA and CDR2 SQIVND (reference sequence). Specimen: memory CD4+ T cells sorted from PBMCs. This rearrangement joins TRBV19 to TRBJ2-1; a weak D match, TRBD2 (6 bases). The sequence derives from a man over 45 in good health, CMV-negative, and a related stem cell transplant donor. The CDR3 DNA is TGTGCCAGTAGTATAGATCTGGGGACTTTGCCTGCGGAGCAGTTCTTC. The encoded protein is CASSIDLGTLPAEQFF.